This T cell receptor (beta chain) was observed in a study of Graves' ophthalmopathy and Graves' hyperthyroidism. In germline, CDR1 is MDHEN, CDR2 SYDVKM. After removal of 7 bases from V and 4 bases from J, the junction contained 10 bases not matched to a gene. This CDR3 has 14 residues. For repertoire sequencing, the TCR beta CDR3 regions were amplified from RNA transcripts. A first-round RT-PCR used HTBI primers, followed by a second-round multiplex PCR. TCRdb processed the multiplex PCR reads anew with MiXCR; each CDR3 protein has one entry. The sample records 680,000 or so distinct CDR3 sequences, around a fifth being singletons. Study-wide points: Forecasting of ophthalmopathy progression by the model achieved almost 71% sensitivity and more than 72% specificity.

As for this clonotype: What it binds is unknown.

Patients were excluded if they had other autoimmune diseases or uncontrolled infections, and likewise if pregnancy or lactation applied. J is TRBJ2-7 and V is TRBV28; 7 nucleotides agree with TRBD2. The sample was peripheral blood. The sequence came from a woman aged 18-30 years with stable Graves' hyperthyroidism. Some clones in this sample may be carry-over from other donors' samples. CDR3 nucleotides: TGTGCCAGCAATTGGGGAGGGGCTAATTACGAGCAGTACTTC. The encoded protein is CASNWGGANYEQYF.